The 25 T cell receptor beta chains in this list originate from one sample, sequenced in a study of CD8+ T cells in alopecia areata (dated by TCRdb to the late 2010s). The meaning of the sample's time point label: about 4 weeks on oral tofacitinib. The treatment or condition label here, explained by the study, means: oral pan-JAK inhibitor, 5-10 mg twice daily. Receptor libraries were prepared by the immunoSEQ multiplex PCR assay. RNA was extracted from all samples and reverse transcribed into cDNA, which served as template for TCR sequencing. TCRdb took this table from immuneACCESS and kept in-frame rearrangements with V and J called. Such tables lack part of the clones; where checked against another copy, unresolved V genes explain under half of the gap, and the rest is unexplained. The sample table contains about 200,000 clones; only one count was recorded for 50% to 70% of them. The ten largest make up about 1.6% of the sample.

The input for sequencing was CD4+ T cells sorted from blood, taken at week 4, from a patient treated with tofacitinib. These TCRs come from a human donor with alopecia areata.

This clone came up once. V and J are TRBV30 and TRBJ1-2, with D perhaps TRBD1 (6 bases). V was trimmed by 0 bases and J by 6 bases, leaving 11 bases between them. Per germline, CDR1 GTSNPN and CDR2 SVGIG (reference sequence). The CDR3 runs to 13 residues. The CDR3, as DNA: TGTGCCTGGAGTGTATTAGGGGGAAATGGCTACACCTTC. Translated, it gives CAWSVLGGNGYTF.

V gene TRBV6-6 combines with J gene TRBJ2-2; no clear D gene. Germline V gene lookup returns CDR1 MNHNY and CDR2 SVGAGI (reference sequence). The CDR3 covers 15 residues. V shed 2 bases and J shed 6 bases, with 13 bases lying between them. This CDR3 reads CASSYHSQPPGELFF. In DNA, the CDR3 is TGTGCCAGCAGTTACCACTCTCAGCCTCCCGGGGAGCTGTTTTTT.

CDR3 nucleotides: TGTGCCTGGACAGCGGACACTGAAGCTTTCTTT. Residues: CAWTADTEAFF. This rearrangement joins TRBV30 to TRBJ1-1; the D is unclear. CDR3 length equals 11 residues. The germline V gene encodes CDR1 GTSNPN and CDR2 SVGIG (reference sequence). V lost 4 bases to trimming and J lost 3 bases, with 6 bases between them.

The chain combines TRBV19 with TRBJ2-6, with 8 bases fitting TRBD2. Germline CDR1 LNHDA, CDR2 SQIVND (reference sequence). Trimming took 9 bases from V and 0 from J; bases not matched to a gene: 7. This CDR3 is 16 amino acids long. The CDR3 region is CASRLAQRSGANVLTF. The CDR3 bases are TGTGCCAGCCGACTAGCGCAACGCTCTGGGGCCAACGTCCTGACTTTC.

This sequence joins TRBV29-1 and TRBJ1-2; TRBD1 agrees at 10 bases. This CDR3 spans 14 amino acids. In germline, CDR1 is SQVTM, CDR2 ANQGSEA. Trimming took 7 bases from V and 4 from J; bases not matched to a gene: 9. Here the CDR3 DNA reads TGCAGCGCATCAGGGACAGGGGACGTCTATGGCTACACCTTC. It is translated as CSASGTGDVYGYTF.

V gene TRBV5-6 combines with J gene TRBJ2-3; D unresolved. Germline V lookup: CDR1 SGHDT, CDR2 YYEEEE. This CDR3 has 12 amino acids. V dropped 4 bases and J dropped 4 bases, with 7 bases sitting between them. CDR3 sequence: CASSADADTQYF. The CDR3 coding sequence is TGTGCCAGCAGCGCCGATGCAGATACGCAGTATTTT.

This clone was observed a single time. The gene calls are TRBV30 and TRBJ1-1; D remains ambiguous. Trimming removed 1 base from V and 10 bases from J, with 10 bases in between. Germline V gene data show CDR1 as GTSNPN and CDR2 as SVGIG (reference sequence). The CDR3 is 11 residues long. The CDR3 nucleotides are TGTGCCTGGAGTGCACCCGAGAGAGCTTTCTTT. This codes for CAWSAPERAFF.

The CDR3 nucleotides are TGCGCCAGCAGCCAAGAGACGGTCACAACGGGCTATGGCTACACCTTC. As protein: CASSQETVTTGYGYTF. The chain couples TRBV4-3 to TRBJ1-2; D is undetermined. Germline CDR1 is LGHNA and CDR2 is YSLEER. V dropped 0 bases and J dropped 4 bases, with 15 bases sitting between them. The CDR3 is 16 amino acids.

The V and J genes are TRBV6-5 and TRBJ2-1, with TRBD2 as a possible D gene (5 bases). Germline-derived CDR1 and CDR2 are MNHEY and SVGAGI. The V end lost 2 bases, the J end lost 0 bases, and 8 bases lay between the germline ends. This CDR3 is built from 15 residues. The CDR3 is CASSYAGSSYNEQFF. The CDR3 DNA reads TGTGCCAGCAGTTACGCGGGTAGCTCCTACAATGAGCAGTTCTTC.

The chain uses TRBV29-1 and TRBJ2-1, with unresolved D. Germline-derived CDR1 and CDR2 are SQVTM and ANQGSEA. CDR3 length: 11 residues. V was pared by 3 bases and J by 1 base, with 1 base between. Here the CDR3 reads CSVESYNEQFF. The DNA for the CDR3 is TGCAGCGTTGAGTCCTACAATGAGCAGTTCTTC.

This rearrangement joins TRBV30 to TRBJ2-3, with D maybe TRBD2 (6 bases). Trimming removed 7 bases at V and 0 bases at J, with 14 bases between. The CDR3 contains 14 residues. Germline lookup yields CDR1 GTSNPN and CDR2 SVGIG (reference sequence). The CDR3 region has the DNA TGTGCCTCCTCGGGCGGGGCTAGCACAGATACGCAGTATTTT. Translating gives CASSGGASTDTQYF.

The genes are TRBV29-1 and TRBJ2-7, with no clear D. This CDR3 region has 11 residues. Per the germline V gene, CDR1 is SQVTM and CDR2 is ANQGSEA. Deletions cut 5 bases from V and 6 bases from J, with 11 bases between. The CDR3: CSVKSPGEQYF. For the CDR3, the DNA is TGCAGCGTTAAATCCCCGGGCGAGCAGTACTTC.

The rearrangement joins TRBV30 to TRBJ2-1; the match to TRBD1 covers 7 bases. The CDR3 loop spans 14 amino acids. V lost 0 bases and J lost 8; bases outside the gene matches: 7. In germline, CDR1 is GTSNPN, CDR2 SVGIG (reference sequence). CDR3 residues: CAWSVNRGWDEQFF. The CDR3 DNA is TGTGCCTGGAGTGTCAACAGGGGTTGGGATGAGCAGTTCTTC.

V is TRBV11-2 and J is TRBJ1-1; weak D call: TRBD1 (5 bases). V gave up 2 bases and J gave up 4 bases, with 14 bases separating them. Germline CDR1 is SGHAT and CDR2 is FQNNGV. The CDR3 sequence is 15 residues long. This chain's CDR3 is CASSLTEGGTTEAFF. The CDR3 bases are TGTGCCAGCAGCTTAACGGAGGGAGGGACCACTGAAGCTTTCTTT.

The chain has TRBV10-1 and TRBJ2-7; 7 nucleotides line up with TRBD1. The CDR3 spans 14 residues. The germline gives CDR1 WNHNN, CDR2 SYGVQD (reference sequence). J lost 1 base, V lost 6 bases, and 6 bases had no gene match. The CDR3 nucleotides are TGCGCCAGCAGGGATGGACAGGATTCCTACGAGCAGTACTTC. It translates to CASRDGQDSYEQYF.

In the case of this clone: This same CDR3 is encoded by further DNA sequences in the sample. The V call is TRBV5-6, the J call TRBJ2-3; D unclear. V was trimmed by 1 base and J by 2 bases, leaving 2 bases between them. Germline V gene lookup returns CDR1 SGHDT and CDR2 YYEEEE. The CDR3 is 12 residues long. The DNA of the CDR3 is TGTGCCAGCAGCTTGCTCACAGATACGCAGTATTTT. This gives the protein CASSLLTDTQYF.

This clone was found a few times. The chain recombines TRBV30 with TRBJ1-1, with D perhaps matching TRBD1 (5 bases). V was clipped by 0 bases and J by 4 bases, with 9 bases between them. This CDR3 has 13 amino acids. CDR1 and CDR2 (germline): GTSNPN, SVGIG (reference sequence). The CDR3 reads CAWSVGQGTEAFF. In DNA, the CDR3 is TGTGCCTGGAGTGTAGGGCAGGGCACTGAAGCTTTCTTT.

The table lists this clone with a few counts. The chain combines TRBV23-1 with TRBJ2-2; TRBD2 is a possible D gene (6 bases). TRBV23-1 is sorted into the ORF group, with uncertain function. The CDR3 is 14 residues long. The ends were cut back, 1 base at V and 7 bases at J, with 10 bases in the middle. CDR3 DNA sequence: TGCGCCAGCAGTCAATGGAGGGATTACGGGGAGCTGTTTTTT. Residues: CASSQWRDYGELFF.

The gene calls are TRBV7-7 and TRBJ2-2; D call uncertain. Trimming took off 2 bases at V and 4 bases at J, with 5 bases between the two ends. The CDR3 sequence is 13 residues long. CDR1 and CDR2 from the germline V gene are SSHAT and FNYEAQ (reference sequence). This CDR3 is CASSLQTTGELFF. CDR3 coding DNA: TGTGCCAGCAGCTTACAGACCACCGGGGAGCTGTTTTTT. The complete variable domain, with remaining parts taken from reference TRBV7-7 and TRBJ2-2, reads GAGVSQSPRYKVTKRGQDVTLRCDPISSHATLYWYQQALGQGPEFLTYFNYEAQPDKSGLPSDRFSAERPEGSISTLTIQRTEQRDSAMYRCASSLQTTGELFFGEGSRLTVL.

This chain joins TRBV25-1 and TRBJ2-7; TRBD1 aligns across 10 bases. V was pared by 5 bases and J by 5 bases, with 6 bases of the junction left unmatched. The CDR3 extends over 14 amino acids. Germline CDR1 is MGHDK and CDR2 is SYGVNS. CDR3 sequence (DNA): TGTGCCAGCAGTCTCGGACAGGGGGTGGACGAGCAGTACTTC. Amino acids: CASSLGQGVDEQYF.

The rearrangement uses TRBV6-5 and TRBJ1-2; D gene uncertain. The CDR3 is 15 residues long. CDR1 and CDR2 (germline): MNHEY, SVGAGI. V was trimmed by 5 bases and J by 2 bases, leaving 15 bases between them. In DNA, the CDR3 is TGTGCCAGCAGTCACTTATCGGATAACAACTATGGCTACACCTTC. Amino acid sequence: CASSHLSDNNYGYTF.

The chain carries TRBV5-1 and TRBJ2-3; tentative D call: TRBD1 (6 bases). Trimming took off 0 bases at V and 1 base at J, with 12 bases between the two ends. The germline CDR1 and CDR2 sequences are SGHRS and YFSETQ. The CDR3 is 16 residues long. The CDR3 is CASSLEGVTGTDTQYF. CDR3 coding DNA: TGCGCCAGCAGCTTGGAGGGGGTGACGGGCACAGATACGCAGTATTTT.

The gene calls are TRBV30 and TRBJ1-2; unclear D gene. The CDR3 covers 13 residues. The V end was cut by 7 bases, the J end by 0 bases, with 12 bases between. CDR1 is GTSNPN and CDR2 is SVGIG in the germline V gene (reference sequence). CDR3 protein: CAYSDGANYGYTF. The CDR3 bases are TGTGCCTATAGCGACGGAGCTAACTATGGCTACACCTTC.

V is TRBV20-1 and J is TRBJ2-3; D is uncertain. This CDR3 is built from 10 residues. V shed 5 bases and J shed 5 bases, with 5 bases lying between them. CDR1 and CDR2 (germline): DFQATT, SNEGSKA (reference sequence). CDR3 nucleotide sequence: TGCAGTGCTTTCAGAGATACGCAGTATTTT. Translating it yields CSAFRDTQYF.

Points on this clone: This sample also contains other DNA sequences that code for the same CDR3. The J gene is TRBJ2-4, the V gene TRBV29-1; a weak D match, TRBD1 (6 bases). This CDR3 contains 14 residues. V lost 6 bases, J lost 0 bases, and 12 bases lay in between. Germline loops: CDR1 SQVTM, CDR2 ANQGSEA. In DNA form, the CDR3 reads TGCAGCGTCAGACAGGCTTTAGCCAAAAACATTCAGTACTTC. As protein: CSVRQALAKNIQYF.